This T cell receptor beta chain is from a study of cytomegalovirus exposure and HLA in healthy donors. The PCR was carried out with 60 Vbeta primers and 13 Jbeta primers. In the original analysis: Roughly 11 million shared chains were among the 60 million to 80 million unique TCR beta chains that a later analysis counted. The repertoire was sequenced with immunoSEQ multiplex PCR; TCRdb's copy has only in-frame clones and lacks some. V and J calls and clone size follow that table, whereas D and trimming were derived from the DNA. The sample shows around 150,000 clones, 80% of them seen only once. The germline V and J ends were trimmed by 4 bases and 4 bases, with 10 bases remaining between them. The CDR3 totals 13 residues. Germline assignment: CDR1 SGHAT and CDR2 FQNNGV.

This clonotype originated in a woman aged 45 to 65 in good health and CMV-seronegative. Material for sequencing was PBMCs. The chain is built from TRBV11-2 and TRBJ2-5; D might be TRBD1 (6 bases). CDR3 nucleotides: TGTGCCAGCAGCTCATACAGGGTAGAGACCCAGTACTTC. Its translation is CASSSYRVETQYF.